These 28 T cell receptor beta chains originate from one sample sequenced in a study of blood T cells in healthy people across ages. PCR was performed a second time for about 7 to 12 cycles using a sample-barcoded 5' primer and a J-beta primer mix. Each CDR3 protein is one row after TCRdb ran MiXCR on the 5' RACE reads. Among 1.5 million to 2 million distinct CDR3 sequences listed, 28% were seen once. Sequences were obtained from blood. These receptors originate from a woman aged 25 to 39 in good health.

This clonotype was seen a handful of times. V gene TRBV27 combines with J gene TRBJ2-6; D uncertain. Trimming shortened V by 2 bases and J by 4 bases, and 12 bases separated the two germline ends. The CDR3 runs 16 residues. CDR1 and CDR2 from the germline V gene are MNHEY and SMNVEV (reference sequence). CDR3 loop: CASSLRPAGGANVLTF. The CDR3 DNA is TGTGCCAGCAGTTTACGCCCCGCTGGAGGGGCCAACGTCCTGACTTTC.

A few counts support this clonotype. This chain links TRBV12-3 or TRBV12-4 with TRBJ1-2; no clear D. Trimming left V 7 bases short and J 11 bases short, with 20 bases between. This CDR3 spans 13 amino acids. The CDR3 region has the DNA TGTGCCAGCACCTTGGGGTTGTTGGGCGGTTACACCTTC. Translated: CASTLGLLGGYTF.

This clonotype was observed many times. J is TRBJ2-7 and V is TRBV29-1; D is perhaps TRBD1 (5 bases). Trimming took 6 bases from V and 3 from J, leaving 15 bases between them. The CDR3 is made up of 13 amino acids. Germline CDR1 and CDR2: SQVTM and ANQGSEA. CDR3 in DNA: TGCAGCGTGAAGACAGCCACGAACTACGAGCAGTACTTC. Translation gives CSVKTATNYEQYF.

The V gene is TRBV20-1, the J gene TRBJ2-4, with D perhaps TRBD1 or TRBD2 (5 bases each). Germline V lookup: CDR1 DFQATT, CDR2 SNEGSKA (reference sequence). Trimming took off 7 bases at V and 4 bases at J, with 8 bases between the two ends. The CDR3 is 11 residues long. The CDR3 loop reads CSGGPKNIQYF. CDR3 in DNA: TGCAGTGGGGGACCAAAAAACATTCAGTACTTC.

With regard to this clonotype: Possible read error: a much larger clone is one base away. The rearrangement uses TRBV2 and TRBJ2-1; D is possibly TRBD1 (5 bases). CDR1 and CDR2 (germline): SNHLY, FYNNEI. The CDR3 runs to 12 residues. CDR3 DNA: TGTGCCGGCAGGGTAGCTCGGGATGAGCAGTTCTTC. Protein product: CAGRVARDEQFF. Variable domain in full (rest from reference TRBV2 and TRBJ2-1): EPEVTQTPSHQVTQMGQEVILRCVPISNHLYFYWYRQILGQKVEFLVSFYNNEISEKSEIFDDQFSVERPDGSNFTLKIRSTKLEDSAMYFCAGRVARDEQFFGPGTRLTVL.

The sample holds many counts of this clonotype. The rearrangement uses TRBV7-9 and TRBJ1-2; D gene ambiguous. The germline CDR1 and CDR2 sequences are SEHNR and FQNEAQ (reference sequence). The V end was cut by 2 bases, the J end by 0 bases, with 4 bases between. This CDR3 is built from 13 residues. The DNA for the CDR3 is TGTGCCAGCAGCTTACCGACTAACTATGGCTACACCTTC. Translation: CASSLPTNYGYTF.

The chain combines TRBV28 with TRBJ1-6; D may be TRBD1 (5 bases). Germline loops: CDR1 MDHEN, CDR2 SYDVKM. The CDR3 totals 15 residues. V was cut by 8 bases and J by 7 bases, with 18 bases left in between. The CDR3: CASGLGTLTNSPLHF. Written as DNA, the CDR3 is TGTGCCAGCGGATTGGGGACTTTGACAAATTCACCCCTCCACTTT.

The chain employs TRBV2 and TRBJ2-7, with D maybe TRBD1 (6 bases). Germline V gene lookup returns CDR1 SNHLY and CDR2 FYNNEI. Trimming took off 2 bases at V and 1 base at J, with 15 bases between the two ends. This CDR3 spans 16 amino acids. The CDR3 DNA reads as TGTGCCAGCAGTGAACCGGGGCAGGGGAAATCCTACGAGCAGTACTTC. Translating gives CASSEPGQGKSYEQYF.

This clonotype was counted ten times or more. V and J are TRBV10-1 and TRBJ1-4, with D unclear. Trimming took off 2 bases at V and 4 bases at J, with 8 bases between the two ends. The CDR3 length is 14 residues. The germline V gene encodes CDR1 WNHNN and CDR2 SYGVQD (reference sequence). The CDR3 is CASSENRNNEKLFF. The DNA for the CDR3 is TGCGCCAGCAGTGAGAACAGAAATAATGAAAAACTGTTTTTT.

This chain connects TRBV7-2 to TRBJ1-5, with D perhaps matching TRBD1 (5 bases). The CDR3 length is 14 residues. Germline CDR1 is SGHTA and CDR2 is FQGNSA. V lost 3 bases, J lost 3 bases, and 9 bases lay in between. Here the CDR3 DNA reads TGTGCCAGCAGCTTCGGGGCGTTCAATCAGCCCCAGCATTTT. Translating gives CASSFGAFNQPQHF.

This clonotype was counted only a few times. The CDR3 sequence is CASSADRGSNTEAFF. The DNA of the CDR3 is TGTGCCAGCAGTGCCGACAGGGGGTCAAACACTGAAGCTTTCTTT. The chain combines TRBV6-5 with TRBJ1-1; 9 bases are shared with TRBD1. V was clipped by 5 bases and J by 2 bases; unmatched bases: 6. Germline CDR1 reads MNHEY; CDR2 reads SVGAGI. The CDR3 totals 15 residues.

V gene TRBV5-1 combines with J gene TRBJ2-7; a possible D gene is TRBD2 (5 bases). Looked up from germline, CDR1 is SGHRS and CDR2 is YFSETQ. V dropped 4 bases and J dropped 1 base, with 12 bases sitting between them. The length of the CDR3 is 14 residues. The CDR3 loop reads CASSTDLGSYEQYF. CDR3 DNA: TGCGCCAGCAGCACGGACTTGGGATCCTACGAGCAGTACTTC.

The chain couples TRBV20-1 to TRBJ2-2; D is unresolved. This CDR3 region has 16 residues. Trimming left V 0 bases short and J 1 base short, with 12 bases between. CDR1 DFQATT and CDR2 SNEGSKA come from the germline V gene (reference sequence). This CDR3 is CSARDAGSGNTGELFF. The CDR3 DNA follows: TGCAGTGCTAGAGATGCTGGCAGTGGGAACACCGGGGAGCTGTTTTTT.

The V call is TRBV5-1, the J call TRBJ1-1; 8 positions agree with TRBD1. CDR1 and CDR2 (germline): SGHRS, YFSETQ. This CDR3 region has 15 residues. Trimming cost V 4 bases and J 2 bases; bases outside gene matches: 7. The CDR3 spells CASSGQGASNTEAFF. CDR3 sequence (DNA): TGCGCCAGCAGCGGGCAGGGGGCCAGTAACACTGAAGCTTTCTTT.

On this clonotype itself: Given the absence of the conserved phenylalanine or tryptophan at the CDR3 end, a read error is likely. This chain joins TRBV12-3 or TRBV12-4 and TRBJ2-3, with 8 bases that match TRBD1. With 2 bases clipped from V and 5 bases from J, the junction kept 9 bases outside the gene matches. The CDR3 extends over 16 amino acids. The CDR3 protein is CASSLLRDRRGDTQYL. CDR3 DNA sequence: TGTGCCAGCAGTTTACTCCGGGACAGGCGGGGAGATACGCAGTATTTA.

This sequence joins TRBV5-5 and TRBJ2-1, with a tentative D call TRBD2 (6 bases). Deletions cut 10 bases from V and 0 bases from J, with 14 bases between. The CDR3 runs to 14 residues. Per germline, CDR1 SGHKS and CDR2 YYEKEE (reference sequence). CDR3 bases: TGTGCCGGGGGTTCCGGGAGCTCCTACAATGAGCAGTTCTTC. Protein sequence: CAGGSGSSYNEQFF.

The V gene is TRBV2, the J gene TRBJ1-1, with 8 nucleotides matching TRBD1. Trimming took 6 bases from V and 3 from J; bases not matched to a gene: 9. The CDR3 sequence is 15 residues long. Germline V gene lookup returns CDR1 SNHLY and CDR2 FYNNEI. CDR3 sequence reads: CASRPQGARYTEAFF. As DNA, the CDR3 is TGTGCCAGCAGACCTCAGGGGGCGCGGTACACTGAAGCTTTCTTT. The full variable domain, with the rest looked up from reference TRBV2 and TRBJ1-1, is EPEVTQTPSHQVTQMGQEVILRCVPISNHLYFYWYRQILGQKVEFLVSFYNNEISEKSEIFDDQFSVERPDGSNFTLKIRSTKLEDSAMYFCASRPQGARYTEAFFGQGTRLTVV.

The sample holds many counts of this clonotype. The rearrangement links TRBV20-1 to TRBJ2-6; 7 positions match TRBD2. This CDR3 comprises 14 residues. CDR1 is DFQATT and CDR2 is SNEGSKA in the germline V gene (reference sequence). With V trimmed by 6 bases and J by 0 bases, 2 bases remained unmatched. The CDR3 DNA reads as TGCAGTGCGAAGCGGGGCTCTGGGGCCAACGTCCTGACTTTC. Translation: CSAKRGSGANVLTF.

The V and J genes are TRBV6-5 and TRBJ1-1; TRBD1 is a possible D gene (5 bases). V lost 3 bases and J 5 bases, leaving 13 bases between the germline ends. CDR1 and CDR2 from the germline V gene are MNHEY and SVGAGI. CDR3 length: 14 amino acids. Here the CDR3 reads CASSYRAGVTEAFF. For the CDR3, the DNA is TGTGCCAGCAGTTATAGGGCGGGGGTAACTGAAGCTTTCTTT.

This clonotype was observed a handful of times. Compared with germline, one end of the junction differs, possibly owing to a read error. The chain recombines TRBV5-1 with TRBJ2-1; 9 bases agree with TRBD1. TRBJ2-7 explains the end of the DNA better; the J call may be wrong. In germline, CDR1 is SGHRS, CDR2 YFSETQ. This CDR3 is built from 15 residues. CDR3 nucleotides: TGTGCCAGCAGCCCGGGACAGGGAAGTTACAATGAGCAGTACTTC. Translating gives CASSPGQGSYNEQYF.

CDR3 protein: CASSLGRDRRQETQYF. CDR3 sequence (DNA): TGCGCCAGCAGCTTGGGTAGGGACAGGCGGCAAGAGACCCAGTACTTC. The V call is TRBV5-1, the J call TRBJ2-5; 8 bases fit TRBD1. V dropped 0 bases and J dropped 2; count of bases not matched to a gene: 6. CDR1 is SGHRS, CDR2 YFSETQ, per germline. This CDR3 comprises 16 residues.

This clonotype was seen at least ten times. The V call is TRBV4-3, the J call TRBJ2-7, with 11 bases matching TRBD2. V trimming: 1 base; J trimming: 1 base; junction bases outside the gene matches: 9. CDR3 size: 18 residues. Germline-derived CDR1 and CDR2 are LGHNA and YSLEER. Here the CDR3 DNA reads TGCGCCAGCAGCCAAGTATTGGCGACTAGCGGGATTTCCTACGAGCAGTACTTC. Translating gives CASSQVLATSGISYEQYF.

There are a few counts of this clonotype. A read error may be the cause here, since a much bigger clone is one base away. The CDR3 spells CSGSGGMGGQYF. In DNA form, the CDR3 reads TGCAGCGGTAGTGGGGGAATGGGAGGGCAGTACTTC. The chain is built from TRBV29-1 and TRBJ2-7; D possibly corresponds to TRBD2 (6 bases). CDR1 SQVTM and CDR2 ANQGSEA come from the germline V gene. CDR3 length: 12 residues. The V end was cut by 7 bases, the J end by 9 bases, with 19 bases between.

The V and J genes are TRBV20-1 and TRBJ2-2; 7 bases agree with TRBD1. V was clipped by 4 bases and J by 7 bases; unmatched bases: 6. The CDR3 contains 13 residues. CDR1 DFQATT and CDR2 SNEGSKA come from the germline V gene (reference sequence). Here the CDR3 DNA reads TGCAGTGCTACGACAGGGAGTAGCGGGGAGCTGTTTTTT. It translates to CSATTGSSGELFF.

Concerning this clonotype: One junction end does not reproduce the germline sequence, and a read error may be involved. This chain connects TRBV10-3 to TRBJ2-3; 9 bases align to TRBD2. The CDR3 spans 14 residues. Germline values: CDR1 ENHRY, CDR2 SYGVKD. The CDR3 sequence is CAIRSGGSTDAQYF. In DNA form, the CDR3 reads TGTGCCATCAGGAGCGGGGGGTCCACAGATGCGCAGTATTTT.

On this clonotype: This may arise from a read error, as a much more abundant clone is one base away. This sequence joins TRBV5-1 and TRBJ2-1, with D perhaps assigned TRBD1 or TRBD2 (6 bases each). CDR3 length: 12 amino acids. V shed 4 bases and J shed 13 bases, with 15 bases lying between them. Germline lookup yields CDR1 SGHRS and CDR2 YFSETQ. The CDR3 loop is CASSVGGSFQFF. CDR3 in DNA: TGCGCCAGCAGCGTGGGGGGCTCGTTCCAGTTCTTC.

This clonotype came up many times. The chain carries TRBV5-1 and TRBJ1-2; D ambiguous. Germline V gene lookup returns CDR1 SGHRS and CDR2 YFSETQ. The CDR3 is 14 amino acids. Deletions cut 1 base from V and 0 bases from J, with 7 bases between. The DNA for the CDR3 is TGCGCCAGCAGCTTGTCGTTTTCTAACTATGGCTACACCTTC. Protein: CASSLSFSNYGYTF.

The table lists this clonotype with a few counts. The chain joins TRBV29-1 to TRBJ1-1; unclear D gene. This CDR3 is built from 12 residues. V was pared by 3 bases and J by 0 bases, with 5 bases between. Germline values: CDR1 SQVTM, CDR2 ANQGSEA. This chain's CDR3 is CSVDSLNTEAFF. CDR3 DNA: TGCAGCGTTGACAGCTTGAACACTGAAGCTTTCTTT.